This entry is about one T cell receptor (beta chain). This clone was seen only a few times. Its target antigen remains unknown. Per-base quality was not reported, and no clone a single base away is much larger than it. This sample's time point label indicates: about 28 days (+/-7) after the second vaccine dose. AZD1222 recipients given second doses at about 4 weeks or at about 12 weeks were pooled, since spike-specific TCR depth and breadth were not found to differ between the two schedules. Vaccinee samples came from UK trials COV001 and COV002, including a single-blind randomized controlled phase 2/3 trial of AZD1222 (ChAdOx1 nCoV-19) in healthy adults. Trial participant PBMC samples were collected at day 0 and day 28 after the second dose for TCRbeta chain sequencing. The CDR3 regions of human TCRbeta chains were analyzed by immunosequencing. The authors' pipeline ran thus. TCRs in the repertoires were compared against a reference library of SARS-CoV-2-specific TCRs that had been generated with the MIRA antigen-specificity platform. Breadth was defined as the fraction of unique TCRs that were SARS-CoV-2-associated, and depth was defined as the fraction of total T cells that were SARS-CoV-2-associated. Using the MIRA data, every spike-specific TCR was mapped to the spike region that the TCR reacted to and assigned to either a CD4 or a CD8 class. Log10-transformed breadth and depth values were compared by one-way ANOVA with Sidak's multiple comparisons tests. TCRdb provides this immuneACCESS table in a form limited to in-frame rearrangements. Some clones are lacking; in checked studies, under half of them reflect an unresolved V gene, and why the rest are absent is not known. V, J and clone size are those of that table, while D and trimming were read from the DNA. Present in this sample are fewer than 150,000 clones, 88% of which were seen just once. The top ten hold 4.5% to 7% of the sample.

Counted from cysteine to phenylalanine, this CDR3 has 16 amino acids. The DNA shown is the 48-base CDR3, in frame from base 1. V is shortened by 6 bases, J by 0 bases, and the region joining them spans 18 bases. CDR1 is given as SGHRS and CDR2 as YFSETQ, both from the germline V gene. The data are from a study of T cell responses to AZD1222 COVID-19 vaccine (dated by TCRdb to the early 2020s). With respect to the entire study: A total of under 250 trial participants underwent TCR sequencing, of whom around 210 had received two doses of AZD1222 and about 25 had received two doses of the MenACWY control vaccine. Trial participants were enrolled by age into subgroups of 18-55, 56-69 and 70-plus years, and roughly 150, 30 and 60 TCR-sequenced participants, respectively, were included in these subgroups.

General findings and caveats noted by the study authors: After two AZD1222 doses, spike-specific TCR breadth and depth were significantly higher than at day 0 and than in MenACWY recipients. Epitopes outside the regions mutated in the B.1.351 and B.1.1.7 variants were reportedly recognized by nearly half of the unique spike-specific TCRs. Conclusions about previously exposed vaccinees were limited because only a handful of AZD1222 recipients were SARS-CoV-2 seropositive at baseline. CD4 TCRs associated with the vaccine covered the entire spike protein, and the dominant responses were in regions 160-218 and 743-854. Because no day 14 peak-response samples were available, the repertoires could be characterized only after the peak T cell response. Participants were mostly white British and included more females than males, and it was suggested by the authors that clonal diversity may have been underestimated. In the small 56-69-year group, the increase in depth fell short of significance, most likely because of low power.

The input for sequencing was peripheral blood, taken 28 days after the second AZD1222 dose. The rearrangement combines TRBV5-1 with TRBJ1-1, and the D gene may be TRBD1, 6 bases matching. The origin of this receptor is an adult who received the AZD1222 COVID-19 vaccine. The DNA sequence follows: TGCGCCAGCACCCAAGGGGTACAGGGAATGAACACTGAAGCTTTCTTT. The resulting protein is CASTQGVQGMNTEAFF.